This is a list of T cell receptor beta chains from one sample in a study of T cells in Graves' hyperthyroidism and ophthalmopathy. TCRdb re-analysed the multiplex PCR reads in MiXCR, keeping a single row per CDR3 protein. The sample yields roughly 640,000 distinct CDR3 sequences, roughly a sixth seen once. Input material: blood. These TCRs come from a woman between 40 and 55 years old with Graves' ophthalmopathy. Both conserved end residues are part of each CDR3. The D gene is left open where the match is weak. Only part of the rows carry a size: once, few, many, or a class if the clone is expanded.

v_call	d_call	clone_size	j_call	cdr3_nt	cdr3_aa
TRBV6-1	.	many	TRBJ1-1	TGTGCCAGCAGTGATAATCTCCAGGTCGGCACTGAAGCTTTCTTT	CASSDNLQVGTEAFF
TRBV6-1	.	few	TRBJ2-1	TGTGCCAGCAGGGCCCTCTTTGTTACCTACAATGAGCAGTTCTTC	CASRALFVTYNEQFF
TRBV5-1	.	.	TRBJ2-1	TGCGCCAGCAGCGGAGGAGGGGGTGATTACAATGAGCAGTTCTTC	CASSGGGGDYNEQFF
TRBV2	TRBD2	many	TRBJ2-3	TGTGCCAGCAGGATAGCGGGGGGGCAAGATACGCAGTATTTT	CASRIAGGQDTQYF
TRBV12-5	TRBD1	.	TRBJ1-5	TGTGCTAGTGGTTGGGGGGACAGGGGGGGTAGCAATCAGCCCCAGCATTTT	CASGWGDRGGSNQPQHF
TRBV7-9	.	many	TRBJ2-1	TGTGCCAGCAGCTTAGAAGTGAGGGCGGGTGAGCAGTTCTTC	CASSLEVRAGEQFF
TRBV4-1	.	few	TRBJ2-6	TGCGCCAGCAGCCAAGGAGCCCTTTCCCCTGGGGCCAACGTCCTGACTTTC	CASSQGALSPGANVLTF
TRBV27	.	many	TRBJ2-3	TGTGCCAGCAGATGGACTACCCTCTCGAATACGCAGTATTTT	CASRWTTLSNTQYF
TRBV11-2	.	many	TRBJ2-3	TGTGCCAGCAGCCACGGGAGATCAAATGGAGGAACAGATACGCAGTATTTT	CASSHGRSNGGTDTQYF
TRBV20-1	.	.	TRBJ2-1	TGCAGTGCTCCACACACACAGGCTTATGGCTACAATGAGCAGTTCTTC	CSAPHTQAYGYNEQFF
TRBV10-1	TRBD1	few	TRBJ1-4	TGCGCCAGCAGTGACGGGGGGACAGGCGAAAAACTGTTTTTT	CASSDGGTGEKLFF
TRBV5-6	.	few	TRBJ2-7	TGTGCCAGCAGCTTTCAGGTAGACAGAAGAGCTACCTACGAGCAGTACTTC	CASSFQVDRRATYEQYF
TRBV20-1	.	few	TRBJ2-7	TGCAGTGCGGGGACTTCCCCGGAGCACGAGCAGTACTTC	CSAGTSPEHEQYF
TRBV6-1	.	.	TRBJ1-3	TGTGCCAGCAGAGGCCAGCCCTCTGGAAACACCATATATTTT	CASRGQPSGNTIYF
TRBV11-2	TRBD1	many	TRBJ2-3	TGTGCCAGCAGCTTTGGACAGGGGGGAAGCACAGATACGCAGTATTTT	CASSFGQGGSTDTQYF
TRBV20-1	.	many	TRBJ2-3	TGCAGTGCCAAATGGGGTGGCACAGATACGCAGTATTTT	CSAKWGGTDTQYF
TRBV11-2	.	.	TRBJ2-7	TGTGCCAGCAACTTATCATATCGAGGGGGAGGGGAGCAGTACTTC	CASNLSYRGGGEQYF